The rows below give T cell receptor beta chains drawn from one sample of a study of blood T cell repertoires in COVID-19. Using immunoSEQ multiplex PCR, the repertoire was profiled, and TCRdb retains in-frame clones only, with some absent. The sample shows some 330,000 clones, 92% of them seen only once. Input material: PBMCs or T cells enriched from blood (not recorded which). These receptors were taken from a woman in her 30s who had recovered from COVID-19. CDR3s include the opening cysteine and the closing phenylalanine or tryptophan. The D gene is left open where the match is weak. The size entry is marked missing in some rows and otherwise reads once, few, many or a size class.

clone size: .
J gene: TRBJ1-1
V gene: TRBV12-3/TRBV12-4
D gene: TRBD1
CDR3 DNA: TGTGCCAGCAGCCTAGGACAGGAGCGAGAAGCTTTCTTT
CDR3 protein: CASSLGQEREAFF

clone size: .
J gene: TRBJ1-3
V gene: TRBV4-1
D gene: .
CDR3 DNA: TGCGCCAGCAGCCAAGAGGTGGCAGGCTTTGGAAACACCATATATTTT
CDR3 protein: CASSQEVAGFGNTIYF

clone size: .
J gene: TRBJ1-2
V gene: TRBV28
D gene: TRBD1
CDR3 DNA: TGTGCCAGCAGCCACCGGACAGGCCCCTATGGCTACACCTTC
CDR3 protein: CASSHRTGPYGYTF

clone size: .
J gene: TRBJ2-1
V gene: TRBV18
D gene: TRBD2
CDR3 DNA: TGTGCCAGCTCCCCTCTAGCGGGGAGCTCCTACAATGAGCAGTTCTTC
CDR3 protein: CASSPLAGSSYNEQFF

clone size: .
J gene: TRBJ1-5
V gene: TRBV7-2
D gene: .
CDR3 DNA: TGTGCCAGCAGCTTAGTCCCGGTAGATCAGCCCCAGCATTTT
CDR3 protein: CASSLVPVDQPQHF

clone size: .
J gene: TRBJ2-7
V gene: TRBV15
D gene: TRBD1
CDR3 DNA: TGTGCCACCAGCCGAGGGGGCGAAGCTCCCTACGAGCAGTACTTC
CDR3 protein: CATSRGGEAPYEQYF

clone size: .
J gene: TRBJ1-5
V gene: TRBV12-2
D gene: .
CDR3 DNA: TGTGCAAGTCGCTTATGTAGTTGGTATCAGCCCCAGCATTTT
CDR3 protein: CASRLCSWYQPQHF

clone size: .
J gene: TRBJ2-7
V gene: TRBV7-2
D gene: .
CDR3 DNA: TGTGCCAGCAGCAGGGACTGGACCTACGAGCAGTACTTC
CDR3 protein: CASSRDWTYEQYF

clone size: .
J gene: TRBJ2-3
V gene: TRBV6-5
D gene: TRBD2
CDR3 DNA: TGTGCCAGCACATGGACTAGCAGTAGCACAGATACGCAGTATTTT
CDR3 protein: CASTWTSSSTDTQYF

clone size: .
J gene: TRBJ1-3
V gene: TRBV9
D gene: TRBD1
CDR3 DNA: TGTGCCAGCAGCTTCGGACAGGGCGGAGGTAACACCATATATTTT
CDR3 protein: CASSFGQGGGNTIYF

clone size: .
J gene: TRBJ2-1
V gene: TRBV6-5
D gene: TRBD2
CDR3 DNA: TGTGCCAGCAGCCGGACTAGCGGGGGTAATGAGCAGTTCTTC
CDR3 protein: CASSRTSGGNEQFF

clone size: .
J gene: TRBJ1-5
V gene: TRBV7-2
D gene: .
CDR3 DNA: TGTGCCAGCAGCTATACAGGGTTTAATCAGCCCCAGCATTTT
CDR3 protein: CASSYTGFNQPQHF

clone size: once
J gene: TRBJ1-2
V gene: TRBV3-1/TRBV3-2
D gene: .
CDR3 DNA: TGTGCCAGCAGCCAAGATGCGGAAGCTAACTATGGCTACACCTTC
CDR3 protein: CASSQDAEANYGYTF

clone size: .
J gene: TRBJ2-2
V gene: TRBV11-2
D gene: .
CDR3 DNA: TGTGCCAGCAGCCTCCAGGATTTTGGGGAGCTGTTTTTT
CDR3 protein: CASSLQDFGELFF

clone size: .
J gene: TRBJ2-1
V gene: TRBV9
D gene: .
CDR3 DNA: TGTGCCAGCAGCGGGACTTCCTACAATGAGCAGTTCTTC
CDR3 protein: CASSGTSYNEQFF

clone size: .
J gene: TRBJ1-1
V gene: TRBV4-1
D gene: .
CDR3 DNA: TGCGCCAGCAGCCAAGATTCGGCCCGCAGGGACACTGAAGCTTTCTTT
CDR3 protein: CASSQDSARRDTEAFF

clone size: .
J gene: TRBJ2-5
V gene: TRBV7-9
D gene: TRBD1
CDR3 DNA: TGTGCCAGCAGCTCGGGACAGGGGAGACAAGAGACCCAGTACTTC
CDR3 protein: CASSSGQGRQETQYF

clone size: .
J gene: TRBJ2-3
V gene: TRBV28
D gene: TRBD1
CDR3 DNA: TGTGCCAGCAGTTTATCGGACAGGGCGGTCACAGATACGCAGTATTTT
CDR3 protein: CASSLSDRAVTDTQYF